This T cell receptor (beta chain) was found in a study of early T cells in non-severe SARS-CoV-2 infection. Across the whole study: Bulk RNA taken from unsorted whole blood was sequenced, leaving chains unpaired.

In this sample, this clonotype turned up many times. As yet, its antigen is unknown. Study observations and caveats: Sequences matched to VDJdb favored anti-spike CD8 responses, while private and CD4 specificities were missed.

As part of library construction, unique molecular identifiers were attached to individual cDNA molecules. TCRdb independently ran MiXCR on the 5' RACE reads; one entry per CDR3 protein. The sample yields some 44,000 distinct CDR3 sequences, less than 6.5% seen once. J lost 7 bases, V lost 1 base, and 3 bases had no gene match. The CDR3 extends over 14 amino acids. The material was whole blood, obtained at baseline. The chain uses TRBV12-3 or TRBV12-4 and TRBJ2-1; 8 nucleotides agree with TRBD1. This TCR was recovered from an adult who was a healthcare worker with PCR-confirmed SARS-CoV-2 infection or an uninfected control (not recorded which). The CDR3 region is CASSLGQGANEQFF. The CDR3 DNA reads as TGTGCCAGCAGTTTAGGGCAGGGGGCGAATGAGCAGTTCTTC.